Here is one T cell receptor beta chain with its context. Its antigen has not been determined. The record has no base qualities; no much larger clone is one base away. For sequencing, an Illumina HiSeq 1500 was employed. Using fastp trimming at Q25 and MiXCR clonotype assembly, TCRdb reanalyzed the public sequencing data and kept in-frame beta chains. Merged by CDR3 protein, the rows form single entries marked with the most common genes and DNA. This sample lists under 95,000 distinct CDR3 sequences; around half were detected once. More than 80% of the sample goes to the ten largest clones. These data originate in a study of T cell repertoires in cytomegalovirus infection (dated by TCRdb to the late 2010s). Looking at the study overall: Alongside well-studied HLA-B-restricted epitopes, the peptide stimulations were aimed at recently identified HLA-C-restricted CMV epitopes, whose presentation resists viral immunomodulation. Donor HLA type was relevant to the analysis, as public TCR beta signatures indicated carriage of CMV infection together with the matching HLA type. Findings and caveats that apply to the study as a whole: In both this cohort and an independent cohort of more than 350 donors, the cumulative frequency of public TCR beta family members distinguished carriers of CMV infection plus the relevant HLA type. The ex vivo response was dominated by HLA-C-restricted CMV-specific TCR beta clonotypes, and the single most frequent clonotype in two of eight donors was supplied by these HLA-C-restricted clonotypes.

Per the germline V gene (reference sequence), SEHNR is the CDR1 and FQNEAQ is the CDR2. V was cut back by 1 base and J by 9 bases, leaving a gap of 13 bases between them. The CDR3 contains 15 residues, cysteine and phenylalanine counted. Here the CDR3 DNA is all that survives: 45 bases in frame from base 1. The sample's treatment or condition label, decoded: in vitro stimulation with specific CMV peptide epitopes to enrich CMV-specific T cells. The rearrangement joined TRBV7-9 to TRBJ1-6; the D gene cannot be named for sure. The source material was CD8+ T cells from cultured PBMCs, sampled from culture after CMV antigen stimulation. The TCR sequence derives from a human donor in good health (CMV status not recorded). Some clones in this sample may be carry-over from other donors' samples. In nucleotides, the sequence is TGTGCCAGCAGCTTAGAGGGCAAAGGATCTTCACCCCTCCACTTT. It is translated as CASSLEGKGSSPLHF.